A single sample is the source of the 5 T cell receptor beta chains below, sequenced in a study of blood T cells in healthy people across ages. A sample-barcoded 5' primer and a J-beta primer mix were used in a second PCR of roughly 7 to 11 cycles. TCRdb passed the 5' RACE reads through MiXCR, listing each CDR3 protein once. Of a few hundred thousand distinct CDR3 sequences in the sample, roughly half are singletons; the top ten hold 45% to 65%. The sample was blood. These receptors were collected from a man in his fifties or sixties in good health.

In its sample, this clonotype was seen many times. The chain has TRBV29-1 and TRBJ2-5; D may match TRBD1 or TRBD2 (6 bases each). The CDR3 is 13 residues long. The V end was cut by 3 bases, the J end by 4 bases, with 12 bases between. In germline, CDR1 is SQVTM, CDR2 ANQGSEA. The CDR3 loop reads CSVDGGGGETQYF. CDR3 sequence (DNA): TGCAGCGTTGATGGAGGAGGGGGAGAGACCCAGTACTTC.

The chain employs TRBV12-3 or TRBV12-4 and TRBJ2-1; 7 nucleotides align to TRBD1. There are 13 residues in the CDR3. The V segment lost 5 bases and the J segment 10 bases; nucleotides outside the gene matches: 8. This CDR3 reads CASSHRQGVEQFF. The CDR3 DNA sequence: TGTGCCAGCAGTCACCGACAGGGAGTCGAGCAGTTCTTC.

The chain uses TRBV12-3 or TRBV12-4 and TRBJ2-4; tentative D call: TRBD2 (6 bases). The CDR3 sequence is 13 residues long. V gave up 8 bases and J gave up 13 bases, with 21 bases separating them. The CDR3 nucleotides are TGTGCCAGCGGGCGGACTACCCTGGGGGAGCAGTACTTC. Translating it yields CASGRTTLGEQYF.

The rearrangement uses TRBV7-2 and TRBJ2-5; 8 nucleotides align to TRBD2. The CDR3 is 16 residues long. Germline trimming cut 5 bases from V and 1 base from J; bases unmatched to any gene: 9. Germline V gives CDR1 SGHTA, CDR2 FQGNSA. The CDR3 region is CASSRGHGTSQETQYF. The CDR3, as DNA: TGTGCCAGCAGCCGAGGACACGGGACTAGCCAAGAGACCCAGTACTTC.

This chain uses TRBV5-1 with TRBJ1-2; TRBD1 matches 8 bases. V lost 6 bases to trimming and J lost 1 base; unmatched junction nucleotides: 8. Germline V CDR1 and CDR2: SGHRS, YFSETQ. This CDR3 contains 15 residues. In nucleotides, the CDR3 is TGCGCCAGCACCATACAAACAGGGGGTAACTATGGCTACACCTTC. Amino acid sequence: CASTIQTGGNYGYTF.